A single sample is the source of the 12 T cell receptor beta chains below, sequenced in a study of T cell changes during pregnancy in multiple sclerosis. Clones were sequenced by immunoSEQ multiplex PCR, and TCRdb holds only the in-frame ones, with some missing. In the table there are around 26,000 clones, about 89% of which are singletons. Material: CD8+ T cells from peripheral blood mononuclear cells, obtained in the first trimester of pregnancy. All receptors come from a female donor in good health, enrolled as a control in a pregnancy study.

This chain uses TRBV6-5 with TRBJ2-1; TRBD2 matches at 10 bases. Germline values: CDR1 MNHEY, CDR2 SVGAGI. This CDR3 contains 15 residues. V trimming: 2 bases; J trimming: 10 bases; junction bases outside the gene matches: 8. The CDR3, as DNA: TGTGCCAGCAGTTACGAGGTAGCGGGAGGCGTGGAGCAGTTCTTC. Translated, it gives CASSYEVAGGVEQFF.

The V and J genes are TRBV6-1 and TRBJ2-1; 9 bases agree with TRBD2. Germline V gene lookup returns CDR1 MNHNS and CDR2 SASEGT. J lost 0 bases, V lost 3 bases, and 0 bases had no gene match. This CDR3 is 15 amino acids long. The CDR3 reads CASSERGGSYNEQFF. In DNA, the CDR3 is TGTGCCAGCAGTGAGCGGGGGGGCTCCTACAATGAGCAGTTCTTC.

The chain couples TRBV19 to TRBJ2-7, with TRBD2 as a possible D gene (5 bases). The ends were cut back, 3 bases at V and 0 bases at J, with 15 bases in the middle. The CDR3 runs 16 residues. Germline V gives CDR1 LNHDA, CDR2 SQIVND (reference sequence). The CDR3 is CASSIGVEVGSYEQYF. CDR3 coding DNA: TGTGCCAGTAGTATTGGGGTGGAGGTCGGCTCCTACGAGCAGTACTTC.

In DNA form, the CDR3 reads TGTGCCAGCAGCGGGGGCACCGGGGAGCTGTTTTTT. This codes for CASSGGTGELFF. This chain links TRBV27 with TRBJ2-2, with D possibly TRBD2 on 6 matching bases. The CDR3 length is 12 residues. V lost 6 bases and J lost 4, with 6 bases in between. Per germline, CDR1 MNHEY and CDR2 SMNVEV (reference sequence).

This clone was recorded only once. The chain carries TRBV6-5 and TRBJ2-5; possibly TRBD2 for D (7 bases). Trimming pared 10 bases from V and 3 bases from J, leaving 18 bases between. The CDR3 runs 14 residues. CDR1 MNHEY and CDR2 SVGAGI come from the germline V gene. The CDR3 spells CATFSGGPEETQYF. In DNA, the CDR3 is TGTGCCACCTTCTCCGGGGGGCCAGAAGAGACCCAGTACTTC.

This clone was counted a single time. The chain joins TRBV28 to TRBJ2-7; D possibly corresponds to TRBD2 (5 bases). The CDR3 extends over 15 amino acids. Germline V gene sequence: CDR1 MDHEN, CDR2 SYDVKM. V was trimmed by 5 bases and J by 3 bases, leaving 17 bases between them. CDR3 in amino acids: CASSPPGGSDYEQYF. The DNA of the CDR3 is TGTGCCAGCAGTCCGCCAGGCGGGTCGGACTACGAGCAGTACTTC.

This chain joins TRBV27 and TRBJ1-1; 7 nucleotides line up with TRBD1. Germline V gene sequence: CDR1 MNHEY, CDR2 SMNVEV (reference sequence). J gave up 5 bases and V 5 bases, and 11 bases lay outside the gene matches. The CDR3 spans 15 residues. CDR3 sequence: CASSPPGDRHTEAFF. DNA of the CDR3: TGTGCCAGCAGTCCCCCGGGGGACAGACATACTGAAGCTTTCTTT.

This chain joins TRBV27 and TRBJ2-7, with D perhaps matching TRBD1 (5 bases). Germline V gene data show CDR1 as MNHEY and CDR2 as SMNVEV (reference sequence). Trimming removed 6 bases from V and 0 bases from J, with 21 bases in between. The CDR3 covers 17 residues. CDR3: CASSPITRQPLSYEQYF. CDR3 bases: TGTGCCAGCAGCCCTATCACCCGACAGCCCCTCTCCTACGAGCAGTACTTC.

This clone appeared once. V usage is TRBV19 and J usage is TRBJ2-3; D remains unclear. CDR3 length: 13 amino acids. V was clipped by 6 bases and J by 5 bases, with 12 bases between them. The germline V gene has CDR1 LNHDA and CDR2 SQIVND (reference sequence). The CDR3 nucleotides are TGTGCCAGTAGGCCACAATCGGGAGATACGCAGTATTTT. Translating it yields CASRPQSGDTQYF.

V usage is TRBV27 and J usage is TRBJ2-7, with D tentatively TRBD2 (5 bases). The CDR3 extends over 13 amino acids. Germline V gene lookup returns CDR1 MNHEY and CDR2 SMNVEV (reference sequence). With 1 base removed from V and 2 bases from J, the gap between germline ends came to 6 bases. Here the CDR3 reads CASSLFGTYEQYF. The CDR3 DNA is TGTGCCAGCAGTTTATTCGGGACCTACGAGCAGTACTTC.

V usage is TRBV19 and J usage is TRBJ2-7; D is perhaps TRBD2 (5 bases). This CDR3 comprises 13 residues. CDR1 is LNHDA and CDR2 is SQIVND in the germline V gene (reference sequence). Trimming took 5 bases from V and 7 from J, leaving 15 bases between them. The CDR3 DNA reads as TGTGCCAGTAGTCCGATGCTAGCTGGGGAGCAGTACTTC. This codes for CASSPMLAGEQYF.

This chain uses TRBV6-6 with TRBJ1-6, with D hard to call. The CDR3 length is 14 residues. The germline V and J ends were trimmed by 7 bases and 7 bases, with 14 bases remaining between them. Germline assignment: CDR1 MNHNY and CDR2 SVGAGI (reference sequence). CDR3 DNA: TGTGCCAGCACCTGGGCCGGTGGGAATTCACCCCTCCACTTT. It encodes CASTWAGGNSPLHF.